This is a list of T cell receptor beta chains from one sample in a study of T cell responses to AZD1222 COVID-19 vaccine. TCRdb's table, derived via immunoSEQ multiplex PCR, lists solely in-frame clones and lacks some. The sample lists 150,000 to 200,000 clones, approximately 90% occurring once. This specimen was peripheral blood, taken on day 0 of AZD1222 vaccination. The receptors shown here come from an adult in good health. CDR3s include the opening cysteine and the closing phenylalanine or tryptophan. Each record gives: CDR3 protein, CDR3 DNA, D gene, V gene, J gene, clone size. The D gene is left open where the match is weak. Expanded clones are given a class, and other clones once, few, many or no size at all.

CASSQNGPEQFF,TGTGCCAGCAGCCAGAATGGGCCTGAGCAGTTCTTC,.,TRBV3-1/TRBV3-2,TRBJ2-1,.
CSVEQGSGGYTF,TGCAGCGTCGAACAGGGCTCTGGCGGCTACACCTTC,.,TRBV29-1,TRBJ1-2,.
CASSFLGQSLNTEAFF,TGCGCCAGCAGCTTTCTCGGACAGAGTCTGAACACTGAAGCTTTCTTT,.,TRBV5-1,TRBJ1-1,.
CASSVAGANSPLHF,TGTGCCAGCAGCGTAGCCGGGGCTAATTCACCCCTCCACTTT,.,TRBV9,TRBJ1-6,.
CASSGTGTKDWEQYF,TGTGCCAGCAGTGGTACCGGGACTAAAGATTGGGAGCAGTACTTC,TRBD2,TRBV28,TRBJ2-7,.
CASSQGSPGNTIYF,TGTGCCAGCAGCCAGGGGTCTCCTGGAAACACCATATATTTT,.,TRBV5-4,TRBJ1-3,few
CASSSGTASSYEQYF,TGTGCCAGCAGTTCTGGTACAGCAAGCTCCTACGAGCAGTACTTC,.,TRBV7-9,TRBJ2-7,.
CASSLSGSTDTQYF,TGTGCCAGCAGCCTTAGCGGGAGCACAGATACGCAGTATTTT,TRBD2,TRBV11-3,TRBJ2-3,.
CASSIDGRGNTEAFF,TGTGCCAGTAGTATAGACGGCAGGGGGAACACTGAAGCTTTCTTT,.,TRBV19,TRBJ1-1,.
CARTPPSRALFF,TGCGCCAGGACTCCACCAAGCAGGGCGCTGTTTTTT,.,TRBV23-1,TRBJ1-4,.
CAWSVLRAKEKLFF,TGTGCCTGGAGTGTACTCAGGGCCAAGGAAAAACTGTTTTTT,.,TRBV30,TRBJ1-4,.
CASSSTGWGRPNTEAFF,TGTGCCAGTAGTTCAACTGGGTGGGGCCGACCGAACACTGAAGCTTTCTTT,.,TRBV19,TRBJ1-1,once
CASSLGSSAGELFF,TGTGCCAGCAGCTTAGGCAGTTCGGCCGGGGAGCTGTTTTTT,.,TRBV11-2,TRBJ2-2,.
CASSLPGYNEQYF,TGTGCCAGCAGTTTACCGGGTTACAACGAGCAGTACTTC,.,TRBV28,TRBJ2-7,.
CASSLGPQGGSGNTIYF,TGTGCCAGCAGCTTAGGCCCGCAGGGTGGATCTGGAAACACCATATATTTT,.,TRBV5-5,TRBJ1-3,.
CASSLVVSGEQYF,TGTGCCAGCAGCCTAGTAGTCTCCGGCGAGCAGTACTTC,.,TRBV7-9,TRBJ2-7,.
CASSDRGNYGYTF,TGTGCCAGCAGTGACAGGGGAAACTATGGCTACACCTTC,.,TRBV6-1,TRBJ1-2,.